Each of the 2 T cell receptor beta chains below was sequenced from the same sample in a study of T cell changes during pregnancy in multiple sclerosis. The repertoire was sequenced with immunoSEQ multiplex PCR; TCRdb's copy has only in-frame clones and lacks some. The sample records about 38,000 clones, roughly 91% being singletons. Source: CD8+ T cells from peripheral blood mononuclear cells, taken in the third trimester of pregnancy. The receptors come from a female donor with multiple sclerosis, enrolled in a pregnancy study.

The chain has TRBV28 and TRBJ2-1; D might be TRBD1 (5 bases). This CDR3 comprises 13 residues. V lost 10 bases to trimming and J lost 2 bases, with 12 bases between them. CDR1 MDHEN and CDR2 SYDVKM come from the germline V gene. The CDR3 sequence: CAIQGRTYNEQFF. For the CDR3, the DNA is TGTGCCATCCAGGGTCGCACCTACAATGAGCAGTTCTTC. Together with reference TRBV28 and TRBJ2-1, the CDR3 gives the full variable domain: DVKVTQSSRYLVKRTGEKVFLECVQDMDHENMFWYRQDPGLGLRLIYFSYDVKMKEKGDIPEGYSVSREKKERFSLILESASTNQTSMYLCAIQGRTYNEQFFGPGTRLTVL.

The rearrangement joins TRBV4-3 to TRBJ1-1; no definite D call. The V and J ends lost 0 bases and 1 base respectively, with 18 bases between them. The CDR3 loop spans 18 amino acids. Germline assignment: CDR1 LGHNA and CDR2 YSLEER. The DNA of the CDR3 is TGCGCCAGCAGCCAAGACGATATAGGGAGTGAGGCGAACACTGAAGCTTTCTTT. Protein: CASSQDDIGSEANTEAFF.